One sample yielded the 17 T cell receptor beta chains listed below, sequenced in a study of shared clonotypes between healthy human individuals. Naive CD8 cells lacked CD45RO and underwent positive selection for CCR7, leaving out terminally differentiated effector memory CD45RA+ cells. Only in-frame clones appear in the TCRdb table, and some are missing; sequencing was by immunoSEQ multiplex PCR. Counted here are roughly 2 million clones, 85% to 95% occurring once; the ten biggest clones make up approximately 1.2%. The specimen was naive CD8+ T cells sorted from blood. The receptors derive from a man aged 18-30 years in good health.

This rearrangement joins TRBV27 to TRBJ2-1; possibly TRBD1 or TRBD2 for D (5 bases each). This CDR3 comprises 17 residues. Trimming removed 0 bases at V and 9 bases at J, with 21 bases between. CDR1 MNHEY and CDR2 SMNVEV come from the germline V gene (reference sequence). DNA of the CDR3: TGTGCCAGCAGTTTATCGATGAGGGGTTTGGGTTTCGGTGAGCAGTTCTTC. Protein: CASSLSMRGLGFGEQFF.

This chain joins TRBV7-8 and TRBJ1-6; a weak D match, TRBD1 (5 bases). Germline CDR1 is SGHVS and CDR2 is FQNEAQ. V lost 5 bases and J 4 bases, leaving 24 bases between the germline ends. The CDR3 sequence is 19 residues long. In nucleotides, the CDR3 is TGTGCCAGCAGCCCATGGGAAACAGTGGGACTGGGGTATAATTCACCCCTCCACTTT. Its protein is CASSPWETVGLGYNSPLHF.

The rearrangement uses TRBV2 and TRBJ2-7; 7 bases are a match to TRBD2. CDR1 is SNHLY, CDR2 FYNNEI, per germline. With V trimmed by 3 bases and J by 7 bases, 9 bases remained unmatched. This CDR3 contains 14 residues. The CDR3 here is CASSDLAGRGEQYF. CDR3 nucleotides: TGTGCCAGCAGTGATTTAGCGGGCCGTGGGGAGCAGTACTTC. The variable domain in full, completed from reference TRBV2 and TRBJ2-7, reads EPEVTQTPSHQVTQMGQEVILRCVPISNHLYFYWYRQILGQKVEFLVSFYNNEISEKSEIFDDQFSVERPDGSNFTLKIRSTKLEDSAMYFCASSDLAGRGEQYFGPGTRLTVT.

V and J are TRBV25-1 and TRBJ2-7, with D possibly being TRBD2 (5 bases). Trimming shortened V by 9 bases and J by 0 bases, and 12 bases separated the two germline ends. CDR3 length: 13 residues. Germline loops: CDR1 MGHDK, CDR2 SYGVNS. CDR3 region: CASTRTDSYEQYF. The CDR3 DNA reads as TGTGCCAGTACTCGGACTGACTCCTACGAGCAGTACTTC.

CDR3 nucleotide sequence: TGTGCCAGTAGTAACGGGATGACAGATAACTATGGCTACACCTTC. Translating it yields CASSNGMTDNYGYTF. The chain is built from TRBV19 and TRBJ1-2, with D possibly being TRBD1 (5 bases). The V and J ends lost 4 bases and 1 base respectively, with 13 bases between them. The CDR3 loop spans 15 amino acids. Germline V lookup: CDR1 LNHDA, CDR2 SQIVND (reference sequence).

This chain connects TRBV4-3 to TRBJ1-1, with a tentative D call TRBD1 (6 bases). This CDR3 has 16 amino acids. Trimming removed 4 bases from V and 0 bases from J, with 15 bases in between. Germline V gene lookup returns CDR1 LGHNA and CDR2 YSLEER. CDR3 coding DNA: TGCGCCAGCAGCCGCCTGACAGGAGACATGAACACTGAAGCTTTCTTT. The encoded protein is CASSRLTGDMNTEAFF.

Points on this clone: The same CDR3 arises from other DNA sequences in this sample as well. This rearrangement joins TRBV27 to TRBJ2-5; the D gene is possibly TRBD2 (6 bases). Trimming took off 6 bases at V and 5 bases at J, with 7 bases between the two ends. CDR1 and CDR2 from the germline V gene are MNHEY and SMNVEV (reference sequence). This CDR3 spans 11 amino acids. The CDR3 DNA sequence: TGTGCCAGCAGCCGGGGGGAGACCCAGTACTTC. Residues: CASSRGETQYF.

The chain carries TRBV4-1 and TRBJ1-5; a weak D match, TRBD1 (6 bases). Trimming took 0 bases from V and 6 from J, leaving 12 bases between them. The V gene's germline CDR1 is MGHRA and CDR2 YSYEKL. CDR3 length equals 15 residues. CDR3 protein: CASSQEPTGAQPQHF. For the CDR3, the DNA is TGCGCCAGCAGCCAAGAACCCACGGGGGCTCAGCCCCAGCATTTT.

The genes are TRBV13 and TRBJ2-5; 10 bases align to TRBD1. This CDR3 contains 17 residues. V lost 4 bases to trimming and J lost 5 bases; unmatched junction nucleotides: 13. CDR1 and CDR2 from the germline V gene are PRHDT and FYEKMQ (reference sequence). This CDR3 is CASSSGQGSGEEETQYF. CDR3 sequence (DNA): TGTGCCAGCAGCTCGGGACAGGGGAGCGGGGAGGAGGAGACCCAGTACTTC.

The chain combines TRBV7-9 with TRBJ2-5; TRBD1 matches 8 bases. This CDR3 contains 15 residues. Germline values: CDR1 SEHNR, CDR2 FQNEAQ (reference sequence). Trimming cost V 2 bases and J 5 bases; bases outside gene matches: 7. The CDR3 is CASSLQTGVDETQYF. The CDR3 bases are TGTGCCAGCAGCTTACAGACAGGGGTCGATGAGACCCAGTACTTC.

The chain links TRBV19 to TRBJ2-7; no firm D call. The germline V gene has CDR1 LNHDA and CDR2 SQIVND (reference sequence). Deletions cut 1 base from V and 7 bases from J, with 11 bases between. The CDR3 covers 13 residues. CDR3 region: CASSIGGVGEQYF. CDR3 DNA sequence: TGTGCCAGTAGTATAGGAGGAGTGGGGGAGCAGTACTTC.

Note on this clone: This specimen includes other DNA sequences encoding the same CDR3. This chain links TRBV6-5 with TRBJ1-1, with a possible D match to TRBD1 (5 bases). The CDR3 sequence is 15 residues long. Germline V gene sequence: CDR1 MNHEY, CDR2 SVGAGI. The germline V and J ends were trimmed by 2 bases and 2 bases, with 12 bases remaining between them. The chain's CDR3 is CASSYDTGGNTEAFF. The DNA for the CDR3 is TGTGCCAGCAGTTACGACACTGGGGGTAACACTGAAGCTTTCTTT.

This chain joins TRBV4-2 and TRBJ2-1; 12 nucleotides line up with TRBD2. The CDR3 length is 19 residues. Germline loops: CDR1 LGHNA, CDR2 YNFKEQ. The V and J ends lost 0 bases and 0 bases, in that order; junction bases with no gene match: 6. The chain's CDR3 is CASSQELGLAGPSYNEQFF. In DNA, the CDR3 is TGTGCCAGCAGCCAAGAACTAGGACTAGCGGGGCCCTCCTACAATGAGCAGTTCTTC.

The CDR3 reads CASSESLGTGRVNTEAFF. The CDR3 nucleotides are TGCGCCAGCAGTGAGTCCCTGGGGACAGGGAGGGTGAACACTGAAGCTTTCTTT. The chain uses TRBV10-2 and TRBJ1-1; 9 bases agree with TRBD1. The CDR3 extends over 18 amino acids. Germline V gene sequence: CDR1 WSHSY, CDR2 SAAADI. Trimming cost V 0 bases and J 0 bases; bases outside gene matches: 8.

The chain uses TRBV2 and TRBJ1-5; D might be TRBD1 (6 bases). The CDR3 runs 14 residues. The V gene's germline CDR1 is SNHLY and CDR2 FYNNEI. V lost 9 bases and J lost 0, with 12 bases in between. As DNA, the CDR3 is TGTGCCAGTGGGGACATTTTTAGCAATCAGCCCCAGCATTTT. This encodes CASGDIFSNQPQHF.

About this clone: At the DNA level, this CDR3 is encoded by other sequences in the same sample as well. V gene TRBV4-1 combines with J gene TRBJ2-7, with TRBD1 identical over 8 bases. Unmatched junction bases numbered 3, after V lost 4 bases and J lost 1 base. The CDR3 length is 14 residues. Looked up from germline, CDR1 is MGHRA and CDR2 is YSYEKL. CDR3 sequence (DNA): TGCGCCAGCAGCCCAGGACAGGGTTCCTACGAGCAGTACTTC. Translation gives CASSPGQGSYEQYF.

The V call is TRBV9, the J call TRBJ2-1; a weak D match, TRBD2 (6 bases). Germline assignment: CDR1 SGDLS and CDR2 YYNGEE. This CDR3 spans 13 amino acids. Trimming took 0 bases from V and 9 from J, leaving 10 bases between them. CDR3 sequence reads: CASSVEPGAEQFF. As DNA, the CDR3 is TGTGCCAGCAGCGTAGAACCGGGAGCTGAGCAGTTCTTC.